This TCR beta chain was identified during a study of blood T cell repertoires in COVID-19. The CDR3 extends over 16 amino acids. CDR1 and CDR2 from the germline V gene are LGHNA and YSLEER. Germline trimming cut 5 bases from V and 7 bases from J; bases unmatched to any gene: 13. Per the original methods: For nucleated cells, counts were estimated from reference gene primer amplification. Method: immunoSEQ multiplex PCR; TCRdb's copy keeps in-frame clones and lacks some. V and J calls and clone size are as listed in that table; D and trimming were resolved from the DNA. Altogether 56,000 or so clones are present, roughly three quarters being singletons, with the ten largest covering roughly 6%.

The chain has TRBV4-3 and TRBJ1-2; 10 nucleotides agree with TRBD1. The receptor's source is a woman in her seventies with acute or convalescent COVID-19. What was sequenced was peripheral blood. The CDR3 DNA reads as TGCGCCAGCAGCTCGGACAGGGGGGGACTGGTTTTTGGCTACACCTTC. Translating gives CASSSDRGGLVFGYTF.